The next 12 T cell receptor beta chains were all read from a single sample in a study of regulatory T cells in long-lasting Graves disease. Time point specified: persistent/refractory GD, antithyroid drugs over 5 years with positive TRAb. There was RNA extracted from PBMCs, and the TCR library was made from it. Relying on iRepertoire HTBI primers and Arm-PCR of CDR3 regions, the team built TCR beta libraries. TCRdb re-derived calls from the multiplex PCR reads in MiXCR, one entry per CDR3 protein. The sample consists of approximately 400,000 distinct CDR3 sequences, less than 25% of them appearing once. Source: peripheral blood mononuclear cells (PBMCs), taken when the disease was refractory, from a patient treated with antithyroid drugs. These receptors all stem from a female donor with Graves disease.

This clonotype was counted a few times. J is TRBJ1-4 and V is TRBV19, with no clear D. V was trimmed by 5 bases and J by 5 bases, leaving 12 bases between them. CDR1 and CDR2 (germline): LNHDA, SQIVND (reference sequence). CDR3 size: 14 residues. The CDR3 loop reads CASSWSESNEKLFF. In DNA, the CDR3 is TGTGCCAGTAGTTGGTCGGAATCGAATGAAAAACTGTTTTTT. The full variable domain, its missing parts supplied by reference TRBV19 and TRBJ1-4, is DGGITQSPKYLFRKEGQNVTLSCEQNLNHDAMYWYRQDPGQGLRLIYYSQIVNDFQKGDIAEGYSVSREKKESFPLTVTSAQKNPTAFYLCASSWSESNEKLFFGSGTQLSVL.

In this sample, this clonotype turned up many times. V usage is TRBV12-3 or TRBV12-4 and J usage is TRBJ1-4, with D perhaps TRBD1 (6 bases). This CDR3 has 14 residues. The V gene lost 3 bases and the J gene lost 7 bases, with 12 bases spanning the gap. The CDR3 DNA is TGTGCCAGCAGTTTTACAGGGATAGGTGAAAAACTGTTTTTT. Encoded protein: CASSFTGIGEKLFF.

In this sample, this clonotype turned up many times. J is TRBJ2-7 and V is TRBV7-2; 8 nucleotides agree with TRBD1. The CDR3 length is 16 residues. CDR1 SGHTA and CDR2 FQGNSA come from the germline V gene. Unmatched junction bases numbered 12, after V lost 2 bases and J lost 6 bases. CDR3 DNA: TGTGCCAGCAGCTTATCCCCGGGACAGGTACTTACCGAGCAGTACTTC. Translated: CASSLSPGQVLTEQYF.

This clonotype has just a few counts. The genes are TRBV7-9 and TRBJ1-4; 7 bases agree with TRBD1. The CDR3 totals 16 residues. Germline CDR1 SEHNR, CDR2 FQNEAQ (reference sequence). J lost 0 bases, V lost 5 bases, and 6 bases had no gene match. CDR3 in DNA: TGTGCCAGCAGCCGCAGACAGGGAACAACTAATGAAAAACTGTTTTTT. It translates to CASSRRQGTTNEKLFF.

This clonotype was counted at least ten times. V usage is TRBV15 and J usage is TRBJ2-7; 7 bases align to TRBD1. This CDR3 has 16 amino acids. Germline CDR1 reads LNHNV; CDR2 reads YYDKDF (reference sequence). After removal of 0 bases from V and 2 bases from J, the junction contained 7 bases not matched to a gene. CDR3 DNA sequence: TGTGCCACCAGCAGAGATCGCGGGCAGGGGGCCTACGAGCAGTACTTC. Its translation is CATSRDRGQGAYEQYF.

The chain uses TRBV6-2 or TRBV6-3 and TRBJ2-2; the D is unclear. The V gene lost 7 bases and the J gene lost 1 base, with 16 bases spanning the gap. The CDR3 runs to 16 residues. The germline V gene has CDR1 MNHEY and CDR2 SVGEGT. CDR3 bases: TGTGCCAGCAAAAGCACGCGGATACTGAACACCGGGGAGCTGTTTTTT. This sequence encodes CASKSTRILNTGELFF.

V gene TRBV7-2 combines with J gene TRBJ2-2; D ambiguous. Germline loops: CDR1 SGHTA, CDR2 FQGNSA. The CDR3 has 14 amino acids. The V end was cut by 7 bases, the J end by 8 bases, with 17 bases between. CDR3 protein: CASKAEPHLGELFF. CDR3 DNA sequence: TGTGCCAGCAAGGCGGAGCCCCACCTAGGGGAGCTGTTTTTT.

The CDR3 spells CSARDRSGDSSTDTQYF. In DNA, the CDR3 is TGCAGTGCTAGGGACAGGAGCGGGGATTCTAGCACAGATACGCAGTATTTT. The genes are TRBV20-1 and TRBJ2-3, with D tentatively TRBD1 or TRBD2 (7 bases each). Germline V gene lookup returns CDR1 DFQATT and CDR2 SNEGSKA (reference sequence). V was clipped by 3 bases and J by 0 bases, with 19 bases between them. This CDR3 is 17 amino acids long.

This rearrangement joins TRBV19 to TRBJ1-1; D perhaps matches TRBD1 (6 bases). Per germline, CDR1 LNHDA and CDR2 SQIVND (reference sequence). Between the trimmed V and J ends, which lost 8 bases and 0 bases, there was a span of 13 bases. This CDR3 is 14 amino acids long. The CDR3 loop is CASYETGLNTEAFF. The CDR3 DNA sequence: TGTGCCAGTTATGAAACAGGGTTGAACACTGAAGCTTTCTTT.

The chain links TRBV25-1 to TRBJ2-1, with no clear D. Germline V gene lookup returns CDR1 MGHDK and CDR2 SYGVNS. V was shortened by 7 bases and J by 6 bases, with 10 bases between the two germline ends. The CDR3 extends over 12 amino acids. The CDR3: CASTRATNEQFF. In DNA, the CDR3 is TGTGCCAGCACCAGAGCCACCAATGAGCAGTTCTTC. Combining the CDR3 with reference TRBV25-1 and TRBJ2-1 gives the whole variable domain EADIYQTPRYLVIGTGKKITLECSQTMGHDKMYWYQQDPGMELHLIHYSYGVNSTEKGDLSSESTVSRIRTEHFPLTLESARPSHTSQYLCASTRATNEQFFGPGTRLTVL.

This clonotype was found many times. J is TRBJ2-5 and V is TRBV18; D unclear. CDR1 is KGHSH, CDR2 LQKENI, per germline. The germline V and J ends were trimmed by 4 bases and 2 bases, with 8 bases remaining between them. The CDR3 consists of 13 residues. The CDR3: CASSLDIQETQYF. DNA for the CDR3: TGTGCCAGCTCACTTGACATACAAGAGACCCAGTACTTC.

J is TRBJ2-3 and V is TRBV5-1, with 8 bases fitting TRBD1. CDR3 length equals 13 residues. The germline V gene encodes CDR1 SGHRS and CDR2 YFSETQ. V gave up 6 bases and J gave up 1 base; unmatched junction bases: 1. The CDR3 is CASTGQGTDTQYF. DNA for the CDR3: TGCGCCAGCACGGGACAGGGCACAGATACGCAGTATTTT.